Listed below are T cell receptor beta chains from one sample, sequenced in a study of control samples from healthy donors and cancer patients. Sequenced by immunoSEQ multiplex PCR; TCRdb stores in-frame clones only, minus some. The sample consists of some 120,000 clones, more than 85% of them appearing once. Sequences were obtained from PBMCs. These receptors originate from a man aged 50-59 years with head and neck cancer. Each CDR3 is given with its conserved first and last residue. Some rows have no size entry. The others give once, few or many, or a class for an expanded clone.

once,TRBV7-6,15,CASSLSGQGYNEQFF
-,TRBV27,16,CASRDLRAGGPETQYF
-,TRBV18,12,CASSPDQETQYF
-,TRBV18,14,CASSSTGPGGGYTF
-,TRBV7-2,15,CASSSQGISNQPQHF
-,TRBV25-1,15,CASKGDRSGANVLTF
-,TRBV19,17,CASSIGVTSTNTGELFF
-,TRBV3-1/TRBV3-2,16,CASSQVPPAGLDEQYF
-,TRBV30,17,CAWSPGTGTAMNTEAFF
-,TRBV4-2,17,CASSPVGGTDAYNEQFF
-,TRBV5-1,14,CASSRAGSTGELFF
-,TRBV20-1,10,CSATLTRQFF
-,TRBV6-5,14,CASSHPDRVSGYTF
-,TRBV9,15,CASSEGPQDIRELFF
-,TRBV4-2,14,CASSQDRGNQPQHF
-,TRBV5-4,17,CASSLVRVAGGQETQYF
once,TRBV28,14,CASSLSRGNTEAFF
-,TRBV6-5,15,CASSYSTADTDTQYF
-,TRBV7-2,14,CASSLPRFNTEAFF
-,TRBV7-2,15,CASRPATVSNSPLHF
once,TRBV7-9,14,CASSLWQTAYEQYF
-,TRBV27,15,CASSLSTGWITEAFF
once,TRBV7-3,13,CASSLNGAGELFF
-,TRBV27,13,CASSIPTGIGYTF
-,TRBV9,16,CASSVAGDRFNSPLHF
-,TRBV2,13,CASKRQERGIQYF
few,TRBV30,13,CAWSSFGGNEQFF
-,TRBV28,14,CASCGILSNSPLHF
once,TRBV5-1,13,CASWRDTNTEAFF
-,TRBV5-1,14,CASSLGTVGETQYF
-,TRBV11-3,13,CASSLDQGSPLHF
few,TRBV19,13,CASIRAGATEAFF
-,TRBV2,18,CASSEAKSWSGGLDEQFF
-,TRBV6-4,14,CASSRGGRTDTQYF
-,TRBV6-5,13,CASSWDRDYEQYF
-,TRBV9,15,CASSTPGQLNTEAFF
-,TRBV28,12,CASGAGAETQYF
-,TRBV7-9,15,CASSLNRGRSEKLFF
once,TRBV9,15,CASSDRAVSGNTIYF
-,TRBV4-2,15,CASSQEGTGGDTQYF
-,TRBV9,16,CASSVVEAGTNYGYTF
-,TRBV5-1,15,CASSLDGTPQETQYF
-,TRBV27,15,CASSGTPPGDRTQYF
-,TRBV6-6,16,CASSYGSRVLNTEAFF
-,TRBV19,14,CASSIGHGHYGYTF
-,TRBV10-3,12,CAISEGRGEQFF
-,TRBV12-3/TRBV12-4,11,CASSLGYEQYF
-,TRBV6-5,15,CASNRQGGPTDTQYF
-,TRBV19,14,CASSIRAGNQPQHF
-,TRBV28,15,CASSTPGTGAYEQYF
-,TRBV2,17,CASRIRRERGIQETQYF
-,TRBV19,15,CASNPEAGYNSPLHF